This T cell receptor (beta chain) was captured in a study of T cell responses to AZD1222 COVID-19 vaccine. Overall study findings and caveats: Donors, mostly white British, included more females; clonal diversity was possibly underestimated.

TCRdb's table, derived via immunoSEQ multiplex PCR, lists solely in-frame clones and lacks some. Found here are roughly 66,000 clones, roughly four fifths of them singletons; the top ten hold under 6%. The CDR3 contains 14 residues. Trimming took 5 bases from V and 1 from J, leaving 11 bases between them. Germline V gene lookup returns CDR1 SGHTA and CDR2 FQGNSA. Points on this clone: Antigen specificity is unknown.

The sequence derives from an adult in good health. The sample in question was peripheral blood, obtained on day 0 of AZD1222 vaccination. The chain has TRBV7-2 and TRBJ1-2; D uncertain. DNA for the CDR3: TGTGCCAGCAGCCGCTTGCTCATTAACTATGGCTACACCTTC. Residues: CASSRLLINYGYTF.